One and the same sample provided the 23 T cell receptor beta chains below, sequenced in a study of vaccination and CD4 T cells after COVID-19. Oncomine TCR Beta short-read sequencing was applied to DNA from cultured CD4+ T cells. The genomic DNA was obtained from cultured CD4+ T cells by extraction with the QIAamp micro DNA kit. In TCRdb, the PCR reads were re-called with MiXCR into one record per CDR3 protein. The repertoire consists of about 7,800 distinct CDR3 sequences, with roughly 43% occurring once and the leading ten covering less than 35%. Treatment meaning: approximately 9-day PBMC culture with coronavirus spike peptide pools or control peptides (ViraFEST assay). Researchers collected the unexposed donor's CD4+ T cells before the COVID-19 pandemic (2011-2018). No antigen is known for these receptors. Specimen: CD4+ T cells from blood, cultured in vitro. Receptors originate from a human donor in good health.

The rearrangement uses TRBV6-5 and TRBJ1-2, with 7 bases aligning to TRBD1. This CDR3 is 14 amino acids long. Germline V gene sequence: CDR1 MNHEY, CDR2 SVGAGI. After removal of 5 bases from V and 2 bases from J, the junction contained 5 bases not matched to a gene. CDR3 protein: CASSPSTGNYGYTF. The DNA of the CDR3 is TGTGCCAGCAGTCCCTCGACAGGGAACTATGGCTACACCTTC.

The V call is TRBV28, the J call TRBJ2-3; perhaps TRBD2 as D (6 bases). Trimming removed 7 bases at V and 3 bases at J, with 17 bases between. Germline loops: CDR1 MDHEN, CDR2 SYDVKM. This CDR3 has 15 amino acids. The CDR3 DNA sequence: TGTGCCAGCACCTCTGAGGAGGGAAGGACAGATACGCAGTATTTT. This encodes CASTSEEGRTDTQYF.

This clonotype is labeled medium-sized. The chain has TRBV20-1 and TRBJ2-5; 10 bases map to TRBD2. CDR3 length: 13 amino acids. V dropped 8 bases and J dropped 5; count of bases not matched to a gene: 8. Germline V CDR1 and CDR2: DFQATT, SNEGSKA (reference sequence). The CDR3: CSSKREGRETQYF. DNA for the CDR3: TGCAGTTCTAAGCGGGAGGGCCGGGAGACCCAGTACTTC.

This clonotype was picked up a small number of times. CDR3 in amino acids: CASRSTGTVYNSPLHF. The CDR3 bases are TGTGCCAGCAGATCCACCGGGACAGTTTATAATTCACCCCTCCACTTT. V and J are TRBV6-1 and TRBJ1-6; 7 bases align to TRBD1. This CDR3 is built from 16 residues. The V and J ends lost 6 bases and 4 bases, in that order; junction bases with no gene match: 9. The germline V gene has CDR1 MNHNS and CDR2 SASEGT.

This clonotype has only a few counts. V is TRBV12-3 or TRBV12-4 and J is TRBJ1-1; D ambiguous. V was trimmed by 6 bases and J by 9 bases, leaving 11 bases between them. This CDR3 region has 11 residues. CDR3: CASRGTTQAFF. The CDR3 DNA reads TGTGCCAGCAGGGGCACGACTCAAGCTTTCTTT.

The rearrangement joins TRBV7-2 to TRBJ1-2, with D perhaps matching TRBD1 (5 bases). The CDR3 loop spans 15 amino acids. Germline CDR1 is SGHTA and CDR2 is FQGNSA. V lost 5 bases and J 6 bases, leaving 19 bases between the germline ends. CDR3 sequence (DNA): TGTGCCAGCAGCGCAATTCAGGCAGGGATAGATGGCTACACCTTC. Translated, it gives CASSAIQAGIDGYTF.

J is TRBJ2-3 and V is TRBV6-2 or TRBV6-3; 9 nucleotides line up with TRBD2. The CDR3 runs 15 residues. With 5 bases clipped from V and 3 bases from J, the junction kept 6 bases outside the gene matches. Germline V gives CDR1 MNHEY, CDR2 SVGEGT. DNA for the CDR3: TGTGCCAGCAGTGAGCGGGAGGTTTTTACAGATACGCAGTATTTT. Translation gives CASSEREVFTDTQYF.

The chain joins TRBV28 to TRBJ1-1; no clear D gene. This CDR3 is built from 13 residues. V was clipped by 4 bases and J by 0 bases, with 6 bases between them. Germline V gene sequence: CDR1 MDHEN, CDR2 SYDVKM. The CDR3 loop reads CASSYLMNTEAFF. The CDR3 nucleotides are TGTGCCAGCAGTTACCTCATGAACACTGAAGCTTTCTTT.

There are a few counts of this clonotype. The rearrangement links TRBV10-3 to TRBJ1-5; unclear D gene. From germline, CDR1 is ENHRY and CDR2 SYGVKD. V lost 5 bases, J lost 7 bases, and 9 bases lay in between. The length of the CDR3 is 12 residues. The CDR3 loop is CAISSGRQPQHF. The CDR3 coding sequence is TGTGCCATCAGTTCAGGTAGGCAGCCCCAGCATTTT.

This clonotype appeared a few times. This chain links TRBV20-1 with TRBJ1-6; the D gene is possibly TRBD1 (6 bases). The CDR3 spans 13 residues. Trimming removed 4 bases from V and 7 bases from J, with 11 bases in between. Germline V CDR1 and CDR2: DFQATT, SNEGSKA (reference sequence). CDR3 nucleotides: TGCAGTGCTACAAGGGGGGGGAATTCACCCCTCCACTTT. Translating it yields CSATRGGNSPLHF.

The chain links TRBV7-2 to TRBJ1-5; TRBD1 aligns across 7 bases. Looked up from germline, CDR1 is SGHTA and CDR2 is FQGNSA. CDR3 size: 13 residues. Trimming removed 7 bases from V and 4 bases from J; junction bases left unmatched: 4. The CDR3 sequence is CASKQGVNQPQHF. DNA for the CDR3: TGTGCCAGCAAGCAGGGGGTGAATCAGCCCCAGCATTTT.

This sequence joins TRBV19 and TRBJ2-3; 9 bases line up with TRBD2. J was trimmed by 0 bases and V by 4 bases; bases with no gene match: 11. Germline loops: CDR1 LNHDA, CDR2 SQIVND (reference sequence). The CDR3 is 18 amino acids. CDR3 sequence reads: CASSKGGRAYRSTDTQYF. CDR3 nucleotide sequence: TGTGCCAGTAGTAAGGGCGGGAGGGCCTATCGGAGCACAGATACGCAGTATTTT.

This chain links TRBV10-3 with TRBJ1-2, with no clear D. The germline CDR1 and CDR2 sequences are ENHRY and SYGVKD. The CDR3 is 15 amino acids. V lost 0 bases, J lost 0 bases, and 8 bases lay in between. Written as DNA, the CDR3 is TGTGCCATCAGTGAGTCGAGTAGATCTAACTATGGCTACACCTTC. Protein: CAISESSRSNYGYTF.

The rearrangement links TRBV7-9 to TRBJ2-7; D perhaps matches TRBD2 (5 bases). V was trimmed by 1 base and J by 2 bases, leaving 15 bases between them. Germline V lookup: CDR1 SEHNR, CDR2 FQNEAQ (reference sequence). The CDR3 covers 16 residues. Here the CDR3 DNA reads TGTGCCAGCAGCTTAGTTGTTTCGAGGGATACCTACGAGCAGTACTTC. This sequence encodes CASSLVVSRDTYEQYF.

The chain uses TRBV11-2 and TRBJ2-1; 7 bases are shared with TRBD2. In germline, CDR1 is SGHAT, CDR2 FQNNGV. The V gene end was trimmed by 3 bases and the J gene end by 5 bases; junction bases not matched to a gene: 7. This CDR3 has 15 residues. CDR3 protein: CASSFTAGSHNEQFF. The CDR3 DNA follows: TGTGCCAGCAGCTTTACAGCGGGATCTCACAATGAGCAGTTCTTC.

The chain couples TRBV6-5 to TRBJ1-5; D uncertain. Germline-derived CDR1 and CDR2 are MNHEY and SVGAGI. This CDR3 is 13 amino acids long. V was shortened by 0 bases and J by 7 bases, with 7 bases between the two germline ends. In DNA, the CDR3 is TGTGCCAGCAGTTACTCTTTTGTGCAGCCCCAGCATTTT. Translated: CASSYSFVQPQHF.

V usage is TRBV10-3 and J usage is TRBJ2-1, with D perhaps TRBD1 (6 bases). Per germline, CDR1 ENHRY and CDR2 SYGVKD. The CDR3 spans 13 residues. V was pared by 0 bases and J by 11 bases, with 11 bases between. CDR3: CAISESGQGQQFF. For the CDR3, the DNA is TGTGCCATCAGTGAGTCGGGCCAGGGGCAGCAGTTCTTC.

The chain has TRBV6-1 and TRBJ2-7, with 8 positions matching TRBD1. The V and J ends lost 6 bases and 4 bases, in that order; junction bases with no gene match: 8. The CDR3 is 14 residues long. Germline CDR1 MNHNS, CDR2 SASEGT. CDR3 region: CASRLTGGSYEQYF. The DNA of the CDR3 is TGTGCCAGCAGACTAACAGGGGGGTCTTACGAGCAGTACTTC.

The J gene is TRBJ1-1, the V gene TRBV19; D unresolved. Trimming shortened V by 3 bases and J by 1 base, and 6 bases separated the two germline ends. The CDR3 runs 13 residues. Germline CDR1 is LNHDA and CDR2 is SQIVND (reference sequence). CDR3 amino acids: CASSISKNTEAFF. Here the CDR3 DNA reads TGTGCCAGTAGTATCTCCAAGAACACTGAAGCTTTCTTT.

This clonotype was detected only a few times. The J gene is TRBJ2-3, the V gene TRBV6-1; TRBD1 matches 10 bases. This CDR3 spans 16 amino acids. The ends lost 11 bases at V and 4 bases at J; junction bases unmatched: 15. The germline V gene has CDR1 MNHNS and CDR2 SASEGT. The CDR3 spells CAVLPRTGGVSDTQYF. Written as DNA, the CDR3 is TGTGCCGTACTGCCGAGGACAGGGGGAGTATCAGATACGCAGTATTTT.

This clonotype was seen once. The chain has TRBV12-3 or TRBV12-4 and TRBJ1-2, with D tentatively TRBD1 (5 bases). This CDR3 is built from 13 residues. V was shortened by 6 bases and J by 7 bases, with 15 bases between the two germline ends. CDR3 protein: CASRHRQTGGYTF. The DNA for the CDR3 is TGTGCCAGCAGACATCGACAGACGGGTGGCTACACCTTC.

The rearrangement joins TRBV6-5 to TRBJ2-5, with 9 positions matching TRBD1. CDR3 length equals 19 residues. Germline CDR1 reads MNHEY; CDR2 reads SVGAGI. The J segment lost 6 bases and the V segment lost 4 bases, leaving 21 bases of the junction unmatched. The CDR3 loop is CASSFGQGSNSRESKTQYF. The CDR3 DNA follows: TGTGCCAGCAGTTTTGGACAGGGGTCTAACTCGCGGGAGTCAAAGACCCAGTACTTC.

This clonotype appeared a few times. The V call is TRBV7-6, the J call TRBJ2-5; 12 bases are a match to TRBD2. The CDR3 sequence is 21 residues long. Germline-derived CDR1 and CDR2 are SGHVS and FNYEAQ. V gave up 1 base and J gave up 2 bases; unmatched junction bases: 17. The CDR3 coding sequence is TGTGCCAGCAGCTTAGGGTTGACTAGCGGGAGAGGTTCACTTGTTCAAGAGACCCAGTACTTC. Amino acid sequence: CASSLGLTSGRGSLVQETQYF.